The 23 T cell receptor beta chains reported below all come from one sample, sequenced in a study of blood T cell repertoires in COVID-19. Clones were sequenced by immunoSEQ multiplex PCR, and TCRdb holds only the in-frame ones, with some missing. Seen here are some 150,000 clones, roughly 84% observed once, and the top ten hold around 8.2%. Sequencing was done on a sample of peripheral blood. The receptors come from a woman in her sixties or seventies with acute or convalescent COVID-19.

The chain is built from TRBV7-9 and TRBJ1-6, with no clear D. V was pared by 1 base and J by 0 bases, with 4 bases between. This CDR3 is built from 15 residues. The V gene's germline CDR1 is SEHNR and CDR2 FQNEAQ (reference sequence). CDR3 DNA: TGTGCCAGCAGCTTAGGGAGCTCCTATAATTCACCCCTCCACTTT. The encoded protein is CASSLGSSYNSPLHF.

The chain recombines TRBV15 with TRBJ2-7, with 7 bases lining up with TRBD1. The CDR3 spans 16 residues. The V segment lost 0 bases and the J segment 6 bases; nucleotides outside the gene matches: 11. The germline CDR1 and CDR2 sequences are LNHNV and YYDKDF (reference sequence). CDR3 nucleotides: TGTGCCACCAGCAGAGATTACGGGACAGAGGGATCCGAGCAGTACTTC. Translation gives CATSRDYGTEGSEQYF. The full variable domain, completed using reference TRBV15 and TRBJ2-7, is DAMVIQNPRYQVTQFGKPVTLSCSQTLNHNVMYWYQQKSSQAPKLLFHYYDKDFNNEADTPDNFQSRRPNTSFCFLDIRSPGLGDTAMYLCATSRDYGTEGSEQYFGPGTRLTVT.

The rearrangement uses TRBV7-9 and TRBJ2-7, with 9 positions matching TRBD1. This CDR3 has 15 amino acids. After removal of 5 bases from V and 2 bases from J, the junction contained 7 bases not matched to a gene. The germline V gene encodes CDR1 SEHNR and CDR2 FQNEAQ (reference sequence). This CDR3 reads CASSAPGQGPYEQYF. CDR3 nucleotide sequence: TGTGCCAGCAGCGCGCCGGGACAGGGCCCCTACGAGCAGTACTTC.

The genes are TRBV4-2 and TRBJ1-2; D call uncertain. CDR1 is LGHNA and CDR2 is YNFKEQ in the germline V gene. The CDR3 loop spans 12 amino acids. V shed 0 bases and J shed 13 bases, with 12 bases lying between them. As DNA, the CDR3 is TGTGCCAGCAGCCAAGAAAGGAGGGCCAGCACCTTC. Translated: CASSQERRASTF.

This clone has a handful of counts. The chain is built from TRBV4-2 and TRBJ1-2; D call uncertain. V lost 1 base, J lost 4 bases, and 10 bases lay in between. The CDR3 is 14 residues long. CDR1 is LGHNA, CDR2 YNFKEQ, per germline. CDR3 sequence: CASSQGRGSYGYTF. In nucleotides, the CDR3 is TGTGCCAGCAGCCAAGGACGGGGAAGCTATGGCTACACCTTC.

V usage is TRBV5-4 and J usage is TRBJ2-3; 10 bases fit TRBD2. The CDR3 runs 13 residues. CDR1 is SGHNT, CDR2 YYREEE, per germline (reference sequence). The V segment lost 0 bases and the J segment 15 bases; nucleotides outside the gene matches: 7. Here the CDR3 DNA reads TGTGCCAGCAGCTTGGGTGAGCGGGGGGGTGGCTATTTT. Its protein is CASSLGERGGGYF.

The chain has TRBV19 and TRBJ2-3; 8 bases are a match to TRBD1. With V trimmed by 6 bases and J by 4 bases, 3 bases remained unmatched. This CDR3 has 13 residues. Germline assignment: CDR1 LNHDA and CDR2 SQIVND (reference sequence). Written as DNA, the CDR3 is TGTGCCAGTAGGCTACAGGGGGCAGATACGCAGTATTTT. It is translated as CASRLQGADTQYF.

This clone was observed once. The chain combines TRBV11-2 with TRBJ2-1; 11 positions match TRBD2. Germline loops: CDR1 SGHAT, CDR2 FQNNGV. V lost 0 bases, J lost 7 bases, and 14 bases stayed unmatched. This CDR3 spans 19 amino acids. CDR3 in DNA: TGTGCCAGCAGCTTAGATCCTCGCCCTAGCGGGGGGTTAACTAATGAGCAGTTCTTC. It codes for CASSLDPRPSGGLTNEQFF.

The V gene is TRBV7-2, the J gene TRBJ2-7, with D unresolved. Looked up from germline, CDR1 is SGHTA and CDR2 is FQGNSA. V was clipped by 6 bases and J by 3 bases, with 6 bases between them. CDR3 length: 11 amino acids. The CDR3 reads CASSSYYEQYF. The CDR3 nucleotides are TGTGCCAGCAGTTCCTACTACGAGCAGTACTTC. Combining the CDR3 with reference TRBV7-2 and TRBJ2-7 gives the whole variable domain GAGVSQSPSNKVTEKGKDVELRCDPISGHTALYWYRQSLGQGLEFLIYFQGNSAPDKSGLPSDRFSAERTGGSVSTLTIQRTQQEDSAVYLCASSSYYEQYFGPGTRLTVT.

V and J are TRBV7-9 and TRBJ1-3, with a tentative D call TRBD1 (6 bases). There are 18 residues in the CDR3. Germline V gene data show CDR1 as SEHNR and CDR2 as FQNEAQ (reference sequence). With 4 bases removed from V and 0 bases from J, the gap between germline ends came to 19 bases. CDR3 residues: CASSSNTRGPLSGNTIYF. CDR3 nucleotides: TGTGCCAGCAGCTCCAATACCAGGGGCCCCCTCTCTGGAAACACCATATATTTT.

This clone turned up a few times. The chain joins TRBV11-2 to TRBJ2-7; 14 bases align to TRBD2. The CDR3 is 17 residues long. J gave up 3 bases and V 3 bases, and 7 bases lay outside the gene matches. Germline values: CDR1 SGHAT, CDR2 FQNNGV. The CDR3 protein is CASSLTSGGAARYEQYF. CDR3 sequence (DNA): TGTGCCAGCAGCTTGACTAGCGGGGGGGCCGCGCGCTACGAGCAGTACTTC.

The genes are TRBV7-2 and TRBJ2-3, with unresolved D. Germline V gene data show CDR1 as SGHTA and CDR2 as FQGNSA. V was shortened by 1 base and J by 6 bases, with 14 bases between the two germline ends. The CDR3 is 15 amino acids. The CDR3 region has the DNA TGTGCCAGCAGCTTAGAGGCTAGGCCGCTGGATACGCAGTATTTT. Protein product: CASSLEARPLDTQYF.

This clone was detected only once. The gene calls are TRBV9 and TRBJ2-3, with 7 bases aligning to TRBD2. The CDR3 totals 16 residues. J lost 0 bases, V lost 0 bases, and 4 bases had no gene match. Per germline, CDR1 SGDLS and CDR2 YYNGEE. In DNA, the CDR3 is TGTGCCAGCAGCGTAGATATGCGGGGGAGCACAGATACGCAGTATTTT. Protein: CASSVDMRGSTDTQYF.

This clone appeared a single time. The CDR3 DNA is TGTGCCAGTGCCCGCGTGGCGGGACAGGGTTATGGCTACACCTTC. Protein: CASARVAGQGYGYTF. The V gene is TRBV27, the J gene TRBJ1-2; 9 bases line up with TRBD1. The CDR3 contains 15 residues. CDR1 is MNHEY, CDR2 SMNVEV, per germline (reference sequence). With 9 bases clipped from V and 5 bases from J, the junction kept 13 bases outside the gene matches.

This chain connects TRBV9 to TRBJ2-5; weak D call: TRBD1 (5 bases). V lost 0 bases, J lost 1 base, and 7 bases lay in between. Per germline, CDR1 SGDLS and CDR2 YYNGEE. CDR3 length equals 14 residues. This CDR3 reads CASSVGQFQETQYF. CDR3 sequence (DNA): TGTGCCAGCAGCGTAGGACAGTTCCAAGAGACCCAGTACTTC.

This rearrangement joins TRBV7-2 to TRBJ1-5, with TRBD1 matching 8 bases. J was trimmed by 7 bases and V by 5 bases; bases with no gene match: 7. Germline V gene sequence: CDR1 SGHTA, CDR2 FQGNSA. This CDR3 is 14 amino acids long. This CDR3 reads CASSAHRGDQPQHF. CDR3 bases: TGTGCCAGCAGCGCCCACAGGGGGGACCAGCCCCAGCATTTT.

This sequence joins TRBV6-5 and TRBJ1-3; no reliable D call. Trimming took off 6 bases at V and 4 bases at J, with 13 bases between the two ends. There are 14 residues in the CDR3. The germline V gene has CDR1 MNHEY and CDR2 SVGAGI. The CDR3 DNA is TGTGCCAGCAGCCGGTCCAGGTCAGGAAACACCATATATTTT. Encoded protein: CASSRSRSGNTIYF.

This CDR3 reads CASGLIRGTNYGYTF. In DNA, the CDR3 is TGTGCTAGTGGTTTGATCAGGGGGACTAACTATGGCTACACCTTC. The chain combines TRBV12-5 with TRBJ1-2; 7 nucleotides match TRBD1. The CDR3 totals 15 residues. The germline gives CDR1 LGHNT, CDR2 FRNRAP. V shed 2 bases, J shed 0 bases, and the junction held 3 bases outside the gene matches.

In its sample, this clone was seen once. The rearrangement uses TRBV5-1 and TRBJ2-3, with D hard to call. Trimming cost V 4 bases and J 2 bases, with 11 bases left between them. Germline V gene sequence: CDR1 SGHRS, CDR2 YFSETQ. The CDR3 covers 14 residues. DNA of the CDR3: TGCGCCAGCAGCGGTTCCGGGTACACAGATACGCAGTATTTT. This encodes CASSGSGYTDTQYF.

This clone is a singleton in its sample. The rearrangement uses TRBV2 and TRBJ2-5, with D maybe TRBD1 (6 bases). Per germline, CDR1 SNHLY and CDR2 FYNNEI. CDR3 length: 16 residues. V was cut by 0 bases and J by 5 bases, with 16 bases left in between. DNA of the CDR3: TGTGCCAGCAGTGAAGCGCCGCGGACAGACACGGAGACCCAGTACTTC. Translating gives CASSEAPRTDTETQYF.

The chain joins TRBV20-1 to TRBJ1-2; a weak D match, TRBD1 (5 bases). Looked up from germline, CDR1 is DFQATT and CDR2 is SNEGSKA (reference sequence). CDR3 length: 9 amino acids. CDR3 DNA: TGCCGGGGGAAAGTTGGCTACACCTTC. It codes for CRGKVGYTF.

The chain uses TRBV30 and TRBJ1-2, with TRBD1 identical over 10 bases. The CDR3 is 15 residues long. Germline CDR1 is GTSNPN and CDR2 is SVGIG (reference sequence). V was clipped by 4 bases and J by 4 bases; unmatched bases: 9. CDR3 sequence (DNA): TGTGCCTGGACCGGGACAGGGGAGGGGGCCTATGGCTACACCTTC. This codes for CAWTGTGEGAYGYTF.

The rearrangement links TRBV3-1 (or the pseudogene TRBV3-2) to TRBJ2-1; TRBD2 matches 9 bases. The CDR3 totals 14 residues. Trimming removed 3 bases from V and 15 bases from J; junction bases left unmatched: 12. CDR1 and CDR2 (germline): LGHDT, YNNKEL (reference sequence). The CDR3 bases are TGTGCCAGCAGCCACCTTAGCGGGGGAGAGCAACTGTTCTTC. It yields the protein CASSHLSGGEQLFF.